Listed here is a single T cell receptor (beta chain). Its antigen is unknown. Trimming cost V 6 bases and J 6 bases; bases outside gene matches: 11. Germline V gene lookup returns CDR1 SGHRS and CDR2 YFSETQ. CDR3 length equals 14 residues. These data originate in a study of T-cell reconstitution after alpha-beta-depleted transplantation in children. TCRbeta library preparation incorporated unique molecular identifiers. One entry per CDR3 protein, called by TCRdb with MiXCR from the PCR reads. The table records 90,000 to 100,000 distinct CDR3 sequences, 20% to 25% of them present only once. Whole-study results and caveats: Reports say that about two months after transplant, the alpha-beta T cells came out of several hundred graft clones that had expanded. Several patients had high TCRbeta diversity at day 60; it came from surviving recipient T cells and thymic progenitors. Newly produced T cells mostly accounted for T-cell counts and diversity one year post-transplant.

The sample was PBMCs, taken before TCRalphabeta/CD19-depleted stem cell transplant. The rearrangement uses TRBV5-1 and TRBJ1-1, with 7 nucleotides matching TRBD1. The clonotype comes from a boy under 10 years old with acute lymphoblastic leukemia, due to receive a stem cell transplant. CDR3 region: CASTKEGQGAEAFF. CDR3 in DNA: TGCGCCAGCACCAAGGAGGGTCAGGGGGCTGAAGCTTTCTTT.